This T cell receptor (beta chain) comes out of a study of T cell changes during pregnancy in multiple sclerosis. The protocol was immunoSEQ multiplex PCR, while the TCRdb copy is restricted to in-frame clones and leaves out a portion. The data contain some 79,000 clones, around 90% of them singletons. V shed 8 bases and J shed 7 bases, with 9 bases lying between them. Germline CDR1 MDHEN, CDR2 SYDVKM. The CDR3 has 11 amino acids. The sequence was collected from a female donor with multiple sclerosis, enrolled in a pregnancy study. The chain combines TRBV28 with TRBJ2-1; possibly TRBD2 for D (5 bases). The starting material was CD4+ T cells from peripheral blood mononuclear cells, obtained in the second trimester of pregnancy. The CDR3 spells CASGTRNEQFF. CDR3 nucleotide sequence: TGTGCCAGCGGAACTAGAAATGAGCAGTTCTTC.